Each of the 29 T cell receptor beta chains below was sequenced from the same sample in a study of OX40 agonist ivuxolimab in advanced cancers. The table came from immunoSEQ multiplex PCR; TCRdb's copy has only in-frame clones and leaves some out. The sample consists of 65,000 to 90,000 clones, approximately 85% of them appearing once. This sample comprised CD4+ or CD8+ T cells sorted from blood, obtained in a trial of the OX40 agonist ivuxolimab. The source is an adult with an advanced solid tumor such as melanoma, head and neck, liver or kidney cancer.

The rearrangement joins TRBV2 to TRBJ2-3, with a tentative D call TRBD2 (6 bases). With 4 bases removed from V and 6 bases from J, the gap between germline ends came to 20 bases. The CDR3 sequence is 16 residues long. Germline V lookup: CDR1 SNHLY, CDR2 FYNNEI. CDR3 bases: TGTGCCAGCAGTGCCCTCGGCGGGGCCGCTGGGGATACGCAGTATTTT. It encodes CASSALGGAAGDTQYF. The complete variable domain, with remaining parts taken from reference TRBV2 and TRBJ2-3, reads EPEVTQTPSHQVTQMGQEVILRCVPISNHLYFYWYRQILGQKVEFLVSFYNNEISEKSEIFDDQFSVERPDGSNFTLKIRSTKLEDSAMYFCASSALGGAAGDTQYFGPGTRLTVL.

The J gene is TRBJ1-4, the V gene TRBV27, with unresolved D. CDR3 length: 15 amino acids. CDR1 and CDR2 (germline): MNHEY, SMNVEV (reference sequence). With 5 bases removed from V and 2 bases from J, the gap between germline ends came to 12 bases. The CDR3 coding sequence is TGTGCCAGCAGTCCGTACAGTCTTACTAATGAAAAACTGTTTTTT. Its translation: CASSPYSLTNEKLFF.

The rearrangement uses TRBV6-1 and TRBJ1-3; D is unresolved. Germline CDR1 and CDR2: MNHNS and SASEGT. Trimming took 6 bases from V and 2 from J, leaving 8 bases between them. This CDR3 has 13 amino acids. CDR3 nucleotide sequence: TGTGCCAGCAGCCCCATCCCTGGAAACACCATATATTTT. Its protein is CASSPIPGNTIYF.

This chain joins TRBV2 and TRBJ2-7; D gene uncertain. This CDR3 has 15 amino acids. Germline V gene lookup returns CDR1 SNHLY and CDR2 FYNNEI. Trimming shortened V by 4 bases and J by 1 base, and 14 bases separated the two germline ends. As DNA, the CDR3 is TGTGCCAGCAGTGTCGGAAGGGATGGTTCCTACGAGCAGTACTTC. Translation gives CASSVGRDGSYEQYF.

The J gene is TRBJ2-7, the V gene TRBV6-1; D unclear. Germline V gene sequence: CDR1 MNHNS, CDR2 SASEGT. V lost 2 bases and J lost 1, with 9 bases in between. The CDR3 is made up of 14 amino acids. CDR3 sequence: CASSESRRSYEQYF. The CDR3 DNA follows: TGTGCCAGCAGTGAAAGTCGAAGGTCCTACGAGCAGTACTTC.

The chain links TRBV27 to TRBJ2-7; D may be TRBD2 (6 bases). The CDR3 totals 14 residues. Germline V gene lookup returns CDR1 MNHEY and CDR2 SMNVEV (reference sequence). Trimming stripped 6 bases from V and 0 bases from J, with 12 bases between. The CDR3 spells CASRARDSSYEQYF. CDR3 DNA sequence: TGTGCCAGCAGGGCACGGGACTCCTCCTACGAGCAGTACTTC.

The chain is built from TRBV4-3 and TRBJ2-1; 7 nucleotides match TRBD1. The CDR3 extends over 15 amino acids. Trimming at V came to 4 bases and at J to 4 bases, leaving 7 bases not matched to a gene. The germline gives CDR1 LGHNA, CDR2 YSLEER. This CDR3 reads CASSPTGTDYNEQFF. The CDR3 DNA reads TGCGCCAGCAGCCCCACCGGGACAGATTACAATGAGCAGTTCTTC.

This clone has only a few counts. The CDR3 here is CAWSGGAGRRYEQYF. CDR3 DNA: TGTGCCTGGAGTGGTGGGGCAGGGCGCCGATACGAGCAGTACTTC. The chain carries TRBV30 and TRBJ2-7; maybe TRBD1 (5 bases). With 1 base removed from V and 4 bases from J, the gap between germline ends came to 17 bases. CDR3 size: 15 residues. Germline-derived CDR1 and CDR2 are GTSNPN and SVGIG (reference sequence).

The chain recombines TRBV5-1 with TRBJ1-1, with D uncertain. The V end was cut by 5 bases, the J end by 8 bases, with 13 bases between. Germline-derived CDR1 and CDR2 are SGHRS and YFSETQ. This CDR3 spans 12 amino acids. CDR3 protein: CASSDGLGEAFF. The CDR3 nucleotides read TGCGCCAGCAGTGATGGACTCGGAGAAGCTTTCTTT.

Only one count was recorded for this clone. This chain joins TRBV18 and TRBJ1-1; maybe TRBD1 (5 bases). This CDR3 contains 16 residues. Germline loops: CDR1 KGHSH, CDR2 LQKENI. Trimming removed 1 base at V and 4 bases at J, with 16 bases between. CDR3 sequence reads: CASSPRTGHTSTEAFF. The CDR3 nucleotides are TGTGCCAGCTCACCACGTACCGGACACACGAGCACTGAAGCTTTCTTT.

The CDR3 DNA is TGTGCCAGCAGTGAGGGAGTCGCGGGGTCCAGGTACGAGCAGTACTTC. This codes for CASSEGVAGSRYEQYF. The chain uses TRBV6-1 and TRBJ2-7, with TRBD2 as a possible D gene (6 bases). Germline loops: CDR1 MNHNS, CDR2 SASEGT. The CDR3 is 16 residues long. Deletions cut 3 bases from V and 4 bases from J, with 19 bases between.

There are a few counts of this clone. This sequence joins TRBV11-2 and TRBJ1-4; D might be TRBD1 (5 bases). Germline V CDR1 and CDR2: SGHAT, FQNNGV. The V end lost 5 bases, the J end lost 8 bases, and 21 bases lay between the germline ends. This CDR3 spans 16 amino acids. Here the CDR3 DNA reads TGTGCCAGCAGCCGCCTTTCACAAGGGAGGGGCGAAAAACTGTTTTTT. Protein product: CASSRLSQGRGEKLFF.

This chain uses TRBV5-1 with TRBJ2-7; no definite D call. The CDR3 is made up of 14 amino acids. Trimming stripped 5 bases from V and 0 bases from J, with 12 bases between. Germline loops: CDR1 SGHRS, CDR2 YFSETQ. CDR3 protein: CASRRVPSSYEQYF. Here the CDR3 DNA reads TGCGCCAGCAGAAGAGTGCCCTCCTCCTACGAGCAGTACTTC.

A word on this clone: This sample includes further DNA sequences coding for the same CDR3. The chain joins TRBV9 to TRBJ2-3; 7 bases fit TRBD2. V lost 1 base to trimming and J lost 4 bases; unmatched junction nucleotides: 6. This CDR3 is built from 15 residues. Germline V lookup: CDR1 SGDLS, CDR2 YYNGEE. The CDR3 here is CASSVWGGRADTQYF. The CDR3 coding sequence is TGTGCCAGCAGCGTATGGGGGGGAAGGGCAGATACGCAGTATTTT.

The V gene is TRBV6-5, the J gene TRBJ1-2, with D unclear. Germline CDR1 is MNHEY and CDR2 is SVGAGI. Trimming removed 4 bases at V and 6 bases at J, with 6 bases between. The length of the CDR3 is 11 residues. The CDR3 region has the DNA TGTGCCAGCAGTTTTAGAGATGGCTACACCTTC. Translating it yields CASSFRDGYTF.

The CDR3 DNA sequence: TGTGCCAGCAGCACGACCGGTTATTCACCCCTCCACTTT. Protein sequence: CASSTTGYSPLHF. J is TRBJ1-6 and V is TRBV7-3; the D is unclear. V lost 5 bases, J lost 8 bases, and 10 bases lay in between. Germline V gives CDR1 SGHTA, CDR2 FQGTGA. CDR3 size: 13 residues.

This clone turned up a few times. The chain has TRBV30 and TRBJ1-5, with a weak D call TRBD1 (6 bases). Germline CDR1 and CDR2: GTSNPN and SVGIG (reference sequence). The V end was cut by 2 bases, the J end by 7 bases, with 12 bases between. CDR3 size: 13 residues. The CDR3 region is CAWSITGNQPQHF. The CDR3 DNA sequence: TGTGCCTGGAGTATTACAGGGAACCAGCCCCAGCATTTT. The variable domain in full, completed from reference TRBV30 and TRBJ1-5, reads SQTIHQWPATLVQPVGSPLSLECTVEGTSNPNLYWYRQAAGRGLQLLFYSVGIGQISSEVPQNLSASRPQDRQFILSSKKLLLSDSGFYLCAWSITGNQPQHFGDGTRLSIL.

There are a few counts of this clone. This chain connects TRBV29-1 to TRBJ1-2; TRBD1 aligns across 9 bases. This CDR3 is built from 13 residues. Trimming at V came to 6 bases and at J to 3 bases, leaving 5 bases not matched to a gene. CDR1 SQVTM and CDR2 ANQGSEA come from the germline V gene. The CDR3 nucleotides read TGCAGCGTGACAGGGGGACTCTACTATGGCTACACCTTC. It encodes CSVTGGLYYGYTF. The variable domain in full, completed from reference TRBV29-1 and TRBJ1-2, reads SAVISQKPSRDICQRGTSLTIQCQVDSQVTMMFWYRQQPGQSLTLIATANQGSEATYESGFVIDKFPISRPNLTFSTLTVSNMSPEDSSIYLCSVTGGLYYGYTFGSGTRLTVV.

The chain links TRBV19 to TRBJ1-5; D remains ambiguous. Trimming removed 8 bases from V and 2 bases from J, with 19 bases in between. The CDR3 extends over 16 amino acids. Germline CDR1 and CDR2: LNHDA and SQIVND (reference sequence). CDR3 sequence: CASSSEGRWGNQPQHF. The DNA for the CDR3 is TGTGCCAGTTCCTCCGAGGGCCGGTGGGGCAATCAGCCCCAGCATTTT.

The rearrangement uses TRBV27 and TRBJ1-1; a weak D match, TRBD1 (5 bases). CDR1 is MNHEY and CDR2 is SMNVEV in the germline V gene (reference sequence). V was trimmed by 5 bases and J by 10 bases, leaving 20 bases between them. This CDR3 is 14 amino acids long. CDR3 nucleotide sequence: TGTGCCAGCAGTACGAGGCAGGGATCCGAAGGAGCTTTCTTT. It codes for CASSTRQGSEGAFF.

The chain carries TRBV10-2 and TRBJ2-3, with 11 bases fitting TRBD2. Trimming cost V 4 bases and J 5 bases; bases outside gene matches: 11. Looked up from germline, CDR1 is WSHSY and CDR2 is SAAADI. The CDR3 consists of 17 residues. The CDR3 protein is CASSGAHSGGAGDTQYF. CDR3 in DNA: TGCGCCAGCAGTGGCGCTCATAGCGGGGGGGCGGGAGATACGCAGTATTTT.

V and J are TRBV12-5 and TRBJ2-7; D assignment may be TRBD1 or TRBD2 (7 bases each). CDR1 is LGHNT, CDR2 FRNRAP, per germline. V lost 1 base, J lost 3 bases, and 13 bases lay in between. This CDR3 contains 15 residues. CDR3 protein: CASGLGPRGGYEQYF. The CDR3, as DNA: TGTGCTAGTGGTTTGGGGCCCAGGGGGGGCTACGAGCAGTACTTC.

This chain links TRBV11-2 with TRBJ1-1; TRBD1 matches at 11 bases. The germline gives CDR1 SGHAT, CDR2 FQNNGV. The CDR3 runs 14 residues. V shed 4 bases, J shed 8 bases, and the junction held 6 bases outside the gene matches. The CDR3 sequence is CASSYSDRGREAFF. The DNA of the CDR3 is TGTGCCAGCAGCTACTCGGACAGGGGGCGGGAAGCTTTCTTT.

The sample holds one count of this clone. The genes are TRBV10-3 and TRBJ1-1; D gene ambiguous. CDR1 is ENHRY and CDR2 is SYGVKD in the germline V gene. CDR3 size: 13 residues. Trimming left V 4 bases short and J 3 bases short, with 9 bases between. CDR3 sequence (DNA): TGTGCCATCAGTGGATCCGGCTACACTGAAGCTTTCTTT. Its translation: CAISGSGYTEAFF.

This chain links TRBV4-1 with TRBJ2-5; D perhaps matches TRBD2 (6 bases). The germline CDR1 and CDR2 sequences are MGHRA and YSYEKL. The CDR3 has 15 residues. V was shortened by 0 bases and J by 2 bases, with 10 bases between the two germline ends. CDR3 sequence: CASSQDRTTQETQYF. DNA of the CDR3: TGCGCCAGCAGCCAAGATCGGACTACGCAAGAGACCCAGTACTTC.

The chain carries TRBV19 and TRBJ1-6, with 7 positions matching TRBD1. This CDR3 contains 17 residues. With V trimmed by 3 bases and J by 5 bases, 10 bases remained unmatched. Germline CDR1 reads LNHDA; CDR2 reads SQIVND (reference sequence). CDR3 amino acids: CASSIRGTATNNSPLHF. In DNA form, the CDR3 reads TGTGCCAGTAGTATTAGGGGGACAGCGACGAATAATTCACCCCTCCACTTT.

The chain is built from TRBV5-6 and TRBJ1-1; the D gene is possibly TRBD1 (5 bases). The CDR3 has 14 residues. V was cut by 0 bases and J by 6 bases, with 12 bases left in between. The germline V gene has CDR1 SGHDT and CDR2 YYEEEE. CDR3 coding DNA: TGTGCCAGCAGCTTGGTGGGGGAGATCGCTGAAGCTTTCTTT. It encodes CASSLVGEIAEAFF.

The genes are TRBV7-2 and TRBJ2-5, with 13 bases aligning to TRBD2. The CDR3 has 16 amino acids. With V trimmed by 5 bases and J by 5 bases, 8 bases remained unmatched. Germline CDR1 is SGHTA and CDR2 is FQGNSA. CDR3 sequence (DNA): TGTGCCAGCAGCCTAACTAGCGGGGGGGCCGTGGAGACCCAGTACTTC. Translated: CASSLTSGGAVETQYF.

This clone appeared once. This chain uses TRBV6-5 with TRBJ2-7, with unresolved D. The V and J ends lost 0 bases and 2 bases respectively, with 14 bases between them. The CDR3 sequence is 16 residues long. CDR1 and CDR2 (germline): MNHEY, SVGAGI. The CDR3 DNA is TGTGCCAGCAGTTACTCTTCTCCACAGAGCCCCTACGAGCAGTACTTC. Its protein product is CASSYSSPQSPYEQYF.